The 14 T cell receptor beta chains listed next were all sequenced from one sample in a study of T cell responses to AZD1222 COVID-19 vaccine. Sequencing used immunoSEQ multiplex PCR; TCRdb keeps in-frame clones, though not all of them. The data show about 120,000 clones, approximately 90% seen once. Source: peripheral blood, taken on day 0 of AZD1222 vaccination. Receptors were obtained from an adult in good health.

The CDR3 reads CAWSVGRSLAKNIQYF. CDR3 bases: TGTGCCTGGAGTGTAGGGCGGAGTCTAGCCAAAAACATTCAGTACTTC. The gene calls are TRBV30 and TRBJ2-4; D is ambiguous. Germline CDR1 is GTSNPN and CDR2 is SVGIG (reference sequence). The V and J ends lost 0 bases and 0 bases respectively, with 12 bases between them. There are 16 residues in the CDR3.

CDR3 sequence reads: CASSLGADRGRETQYF. CDR3 coding DNA: TGTGCCAGCAGCTTAGGCGCGGACAGGGGGCGAGAGACCCAGTACTTC. V usage is TRBV11-3 and J usage is TRBJ2-5; 11 nucleotides line up with TRBD1. CDR1 and CDR2 (germline): SGHNT, YENEEA. J gave up 4 bases and V 1 base, and 5 bases lay outside the gene matches. CDR3 length equals 16 residues.

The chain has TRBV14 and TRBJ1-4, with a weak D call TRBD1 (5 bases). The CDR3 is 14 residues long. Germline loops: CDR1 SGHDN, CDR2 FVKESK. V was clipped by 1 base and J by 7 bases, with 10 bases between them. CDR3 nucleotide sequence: TGTGCCAGCAGCCAAGTTTCAGGGATTGAAAAACTGTTTTTT. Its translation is CASSQVSGIEKLFF.

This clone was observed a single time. The CDR3 sequence: CASSELEVGWEGYTF. CDR3 DNA sequence: TGTGCCAGCAGTGAATTGGAGGTTGGGTGGGAGGGCTACACCTTC. This sequence joins TRBV25-1 and TRBJ1-2; no clear D. The CDR3 is 15 amino acids. Germline V gene lookup returns CDR1 MGHDK and CDR2 SYGVNS. Trimming removed 1 base from V and 8 bases from J, with 17 bases in between.

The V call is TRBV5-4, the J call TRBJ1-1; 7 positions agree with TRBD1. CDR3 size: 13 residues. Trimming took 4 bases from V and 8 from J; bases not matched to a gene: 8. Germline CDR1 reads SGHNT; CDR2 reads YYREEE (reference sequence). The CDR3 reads CASSPTGIREAFF. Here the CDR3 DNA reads TGTGCCAGCAGCCCGACAGGGATTAGGGAAGCTTTCTTT.

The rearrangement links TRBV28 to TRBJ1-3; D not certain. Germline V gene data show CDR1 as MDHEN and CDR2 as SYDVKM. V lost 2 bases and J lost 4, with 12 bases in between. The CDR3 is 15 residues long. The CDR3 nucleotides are TGTGCCAGCAGTTTACCCCCTAGTAGCGGAAACACCATATATTTT. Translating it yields CASSLPPSSGNTIYF.

The CDR3 protein is CASSEVGGAAGSPLHF. Written as DNA, the CDR3 is TGTGCCAGCAGTGAAGTCGGAGGGGCCGCCGGATCACCCCTCCACTTT. The rearrangement links TRBV6-1 to TRBJ1-6, with D possibly TRBD1 on 5 matching bases. The CDR3 is 16 residues long. Germline V gene sequence: CDR1 MNHNS, CDR2 SASEGT. Trimming stripped 1 base from V and 10 bases from J, with 17 bases between.

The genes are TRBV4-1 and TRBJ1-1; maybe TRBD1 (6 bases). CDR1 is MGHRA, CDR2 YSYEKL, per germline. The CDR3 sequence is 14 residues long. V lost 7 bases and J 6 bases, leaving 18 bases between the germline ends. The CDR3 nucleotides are TGCGCCAGCACCCACAGGGCTCGTAAGGCTGAAGCTTTCTTT. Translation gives CASTHRARKAEAFF.

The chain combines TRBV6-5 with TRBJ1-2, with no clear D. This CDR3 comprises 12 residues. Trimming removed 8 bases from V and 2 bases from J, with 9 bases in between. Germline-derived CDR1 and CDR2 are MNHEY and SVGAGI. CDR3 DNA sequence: TGTGCCAGCTCGCGGGGAAACTATGGCTACACCTTC. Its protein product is CASSRGNYGYTF.

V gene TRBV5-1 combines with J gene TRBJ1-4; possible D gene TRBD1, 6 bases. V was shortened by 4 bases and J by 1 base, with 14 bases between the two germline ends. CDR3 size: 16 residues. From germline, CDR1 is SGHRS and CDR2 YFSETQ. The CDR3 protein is CASSLEGGGTNEKLFF. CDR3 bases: TGCGCCAGCAGCCTCGAGGGGGGAGGAACTAATGAAAAACTGTTTTTT.

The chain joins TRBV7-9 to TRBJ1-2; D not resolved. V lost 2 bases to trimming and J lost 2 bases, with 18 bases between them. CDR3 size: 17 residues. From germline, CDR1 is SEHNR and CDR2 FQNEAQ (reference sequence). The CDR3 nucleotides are TGTGCCAGCAGCTTAATGGCACTCATCGGCGGGAACTATGGCTACACCTTC. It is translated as CASSLMALIGGNYGYTF.

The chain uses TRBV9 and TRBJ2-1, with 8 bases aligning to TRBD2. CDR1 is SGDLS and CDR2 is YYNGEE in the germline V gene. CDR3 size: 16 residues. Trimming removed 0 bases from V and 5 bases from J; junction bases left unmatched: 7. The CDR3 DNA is TGTGCCAGCAGCGTAGGGTTAGCGGGGATAGACAATGAGCAGTTCTTC. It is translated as CASSVGLAGIDNEQFF.

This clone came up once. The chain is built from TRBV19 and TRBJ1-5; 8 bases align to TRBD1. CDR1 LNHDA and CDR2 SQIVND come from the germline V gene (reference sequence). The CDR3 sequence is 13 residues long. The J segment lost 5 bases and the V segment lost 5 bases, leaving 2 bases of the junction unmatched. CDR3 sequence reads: CASSDRGDQPQHF. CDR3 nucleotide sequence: TGTGCCAGTAGTGACAGGGGAGATCAGCCCCAGCATTTT.

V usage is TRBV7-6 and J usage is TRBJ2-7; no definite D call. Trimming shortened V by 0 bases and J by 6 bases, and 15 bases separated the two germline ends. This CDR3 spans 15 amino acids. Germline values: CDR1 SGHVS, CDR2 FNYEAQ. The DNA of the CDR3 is TGTGCCAGCAGCTTAGCCTATGGGGAAGGTGGCGAGCAGTACTTC. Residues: CASSLAYGEGGEQYF. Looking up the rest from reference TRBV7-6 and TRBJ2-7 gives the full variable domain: GAGVSQSPRYKVTKRGQDVALRCDPISGHVSLYWYRQALGQGPEFLTYFNYEAQQDKSGLPNDRFSAERPEGSISTLTIQRTEQRDSAMYRCASSLAYGEGGEQYFGPGTRLTVT.